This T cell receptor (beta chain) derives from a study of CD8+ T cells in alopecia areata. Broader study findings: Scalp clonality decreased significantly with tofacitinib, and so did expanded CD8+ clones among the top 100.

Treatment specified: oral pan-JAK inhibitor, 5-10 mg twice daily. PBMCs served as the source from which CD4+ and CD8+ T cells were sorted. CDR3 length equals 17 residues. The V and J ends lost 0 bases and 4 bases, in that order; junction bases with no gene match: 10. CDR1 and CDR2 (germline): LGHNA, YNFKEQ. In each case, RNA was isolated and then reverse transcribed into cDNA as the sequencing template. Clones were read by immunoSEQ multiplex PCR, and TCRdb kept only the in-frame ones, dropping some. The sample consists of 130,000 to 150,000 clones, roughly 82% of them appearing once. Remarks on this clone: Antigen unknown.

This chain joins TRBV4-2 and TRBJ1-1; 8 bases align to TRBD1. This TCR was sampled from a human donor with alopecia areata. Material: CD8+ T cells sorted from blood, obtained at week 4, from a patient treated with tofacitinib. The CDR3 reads CASSQDQGARLGTEAFF. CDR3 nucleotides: TGTGCCAGCAGCCAAGATCAGGGGGCTCGATTAGGCACTGAAGCTTTCTTT.